This T cell receptor (beta chain) was recorded in a study of blood T cells in healthy people across ages (dated by TCRdb to between 2014 and 2017). For the wider study: In model experiments, roughly one uniquely barcoded TCR beta cDNA molecule per two T cells was captured by template switching. Four age groups were formed from the donors: young (average 16 years), middle-aged (roughly 38), aged (roughly 58) and long-lived (about 75). Using deep sequencing normalized with unique cDNA molecular identifiers, the study measured how TCR beta repertoire diversity changes with age. Using the same blood draw, the study looked at two additional independent replicas of 1 million unique cDNA reads for two donors, one aged 18 to 29 and the other aged 80 or older.

Receptor libraries were prepared by 5' RACE. Sequencing was performed on an Illumina HiSeq 2500. A second roughly 6 to 11 cycle PCR used a sample-barcoded 5' primer and a J-beta primer mix. Each TCR beta cDNA molecule received a unique molecular identifier from a template-switch 5' adaptor carrying 12 random nucleotides. Each sample yielded at least 2.5 million CDR3-containing paired-end reads. First-strand cDNA synthesis was performed from all RNA using the Mint cDNA synthesis kit, with priming by a TRBC-specific oligonucleotide. After uracil-DNA glycosylase treatment, a first 18-cycle PCR used universal primers M1SS and BC2_uni_R on all cDNA. Turning to the authors' computational methods: Each sample was normalized by randomly selecting 1 million high-quality reads, each carrying a distinct molecular identifier. Instead of being binned into consensus sequences, reads that shared molecular identifiers were thrown out. MiTCR, run with a Q25 quality threshold and the strictest error-elimination algorithm, handled CDR3 identification, clonotype clustering and error correction. Lower-bound total TCR beta diversity was estimated with a nonparametric unseen species model using Euler transformation. TCRdb took the public reads, trimmed them with fastp at Q25, ran MiXCR for clone calling and kept in-frame beta chains. Rows are unified per CDR3 protein, each entry keeping the most common DNA and genes. The V and J calls here are based on TCRdb, not the publication. The sample table holds roughly 1 million distinct CDR3 sequences, of which roughly 24% were seen once. The leading ten clones occupy around 0.75% of the sample.

What the study reported, not specific to this receptor: Bulk unsorted PBMC profiling prevented conclusive comparison of naive and antigen-experienced compartments. The percentage of naive T cells measured by flow cytometry correlated strongly with observed TCR beta diversity. Because donor CMV infection status was unknown, age-related changes in expanded clonotypes were potentially confounded. Compared with the aged group, more naive CD4+ T cells, fewer expanded clones and increased TCR diversity were shown by the long-lived group, suggesting age selection. Total diversity estimates from one million sequenced T cells were considered lower bounds and underestimates. As age increased, observed TCR beta diversity per million T cells dropped in a roughly linear way, and a significant reduction was already evident by age around 41.

This clonotype has a handful of counts. Its antigen specificity is not known. No base quality information exists; no much larger clone differs at one position. The approximately 39 donors, aged about 6 to 95 years, were systemically healthy Caucasian individuals from Russia. Each donor gave roughly 9.5 milliliters of peripheral blood, collected into EDTA-treated Vacutainer tubes. PBMCs were isolated by Ficoll-Paque density-gradient centrifugation, with at least 6 million obtained per sample. Trizol reagent was used to extract total RNA from PBMCs, with at least 6 micrograms per sample. For every donor, flow cytometry on a PBMC aliquot measured the percentage of naive CD45RAhigh/CD27high T cells. Reading the germline V gene (reference sequence) gives CDR1 MNHNY and CDR2 SVGAGI. From its cysteine to its phenylalanine, the CDR3 spans 13 amino acids. The sequence is cut down to CDR3 DNA, 39 bases in frame from base 1.

The same data also went into a second study, on T cells of mothers and their children. As that second paper reports: The donors were nine systemically healthy Caucasian individuals, made up of three mothers and their six children. cDNA synthesis used all of the extracted RNA, with approximately 1.4 ug of RNA in each 15 ul reaction. In the second PCR, the M1S primer introduced both the sample barcodes and 2-4 random nucleotides. Each mother yielded over 8 million TCR beta CDR3 reads and each child roughly 2.9 million reads. Thymic selection shapes the output of TCR recombination in a similar way in related and unrelated pairs, and inherited differences have a minor effect. Normalized repertoire overlap was always slightly but never significantly higher in related than unrelated mother-child pairs. No persistent microchimeric T cell clones were detected, at a sensitivity of 80 to 100 clones per million clonotypes. Deep NGS was used in the study to compare the TCR beta repertoires of mothers and children and to look for features that separate related mother-child pairs from unrelated individuals. Mothers averaged roughly 36 +/- 4 years of age and children averaged about 10 +/- 4 years. After adapters were ligated using NEBNext reagents, the libraries underwent 100+100 nt paired-end sequencing on an Illumina HiSeq 2000. To avoid cross-contamination, the mother libraries and the child libraries were prepared a month apart and sequenced in separate runs. Between roughly 450,000 and 2,000,000 distinct TCR beta clonotypes were identified per donor. Naive TCR beta clonotypes were estimated from low-frequency clonotypes matched to each donor's FACS-determined naive share, without sorting.

This clonotype was obtained from a girl aged 2 to 10 in good health. Recombination joined TRBV6-6 with TRBJ2-5; the D gene is possibly TRBD1 or TRBD2, each agreeing over 6 bases. The J call may be wrong; the DNA end is better matched by TRBJ2-1. What was sequenced was blood. The DNA is TGTGCCAGCAGTCCAACCGGGGGCTCCGAGCAGTTCTTC. This translates into CASSPTGGSEQFF.